This T cell receptor beta chain was captured in a study of blood T cells in healthy people across ages (dated by TCRdb to the mid-2010s). At the level of the whole study: In model experiments, template switching captured roughly one uniquely barcoded TCR beta cDNA molecule for every two T cells. The study measured age-related changes in TCR beta repertoire diversity using deep sequencing normalized with unique cDNA molecular identifiers. The donors were divided into four age groups: young (average roughly 17 years), middle-aged (approximately 42), aged (about 62) and long-lived (82). For two donors (one aged 18 to 30 and one aged 80 or older), the study analyzed two additional independent replicas of 1 million unique cDNA reads from the same blood draw. Beyond this particular receptor, the publication reports: Compared with the aged group, the long-lived group had more naive CD4+ T cells, fewer expanded clones and increased TCR diversity, suggesting age selection. As age increased, observed TCR beta diversity per million T cells dropped in a roughly linear way, and a significant reduction was already evident by age roughly 36. Donor CMV infection status was unknown, potentially confounding age-related changes in expanded clonotypes. Estimates of total diversity based on one million sequenced T cells were regarded as lower bounds and as underestimates. A strong correlation was found between observed TCR beta diversity and the percentage of naive T cells measured by flow cytometry. Since profiling was done on bulk unsorted PBMCs, naive and antigen-experienced compartments could not be conclusively compared.

On this clonotype: The target of this receptor is not known. No much larger clone exists at a distance of one base, and base qualities are not known.

Systemically healthy Caucasian individuals from Russia, approximately 39 in total and aged roughly 6 to 95 years, were included as donors. Roughly 10 milliliters of peripheral blood were drawn from each donor into EDTA-treated Vacutainer tubes. Ficoll-Paque density-gradient centrifugation was used to isolate PBMCs, with at least 6.5 million per sample. Trizol reagent was used to extract total RNA from the PBMCs, yielding at least 5 micrograms per sample. Naive CD45RAhigh/CD27high T cell percentages were measured by flow cytometry on a PBMC aliquot from every donor. Reading the germline V gene gives CDR1 MDHEN and CDR2 SYDVKM. The CDR3, cysteine through phenylalanine, is 15 amino acids long. The read is trimmed to its CDR3 DNA, 45 bases read in frame from base 1. The germline ends are 12 bases apart after V is trimmed by 6 bases and J by 0 bases. The library was generated by 5' RACE. Instrument used: Illumina HiSeq 2500. A second PCR of roughly 6 to 12 cycles was run with a J-beta primer mix and a sample-barcoded 5' primer. A template-switch 5' adaptor carrying 12 random nucleotides introduced a unique molecular identifier onto each TCR beta cDNA molecule. Each sample yielded at least 2.5 million CDR3-containing paired-end reads. First-strand cDNA was synthesized from all RNA with the Mint cDNA synthesis kit, primed by a TRBC-specific oligonucleotide. All cDNA was treated with uracil-DNA glycosylase and then went through a first 18-cycle PCR with the universal primers M1SS and BC2_uni_R. The paper's processing steps were these. Normalization of each sample was performed by random selection of 1 million high-quality reads, each carrying a distinct molecular identifier. Instead of being binned into consensus sequences, reads with shared molecular identifiers were discarded. CDR3 identification, clonotype clustering and error correction used MiTCR with a Q25 quality threshold and the strictest error-elimination algorithm. A nonparametric unseen species model with Euler transformation was used to estimate lower-bound total TCR beta diversity. TCRdb itself trimmed the public reads at Q25 with fastp, ran MiXCR and retained productive beta chains. One record per CDR3 amino acid sequence lists the most common genes and DNA. The V and J calls were determined by TCRdb, not by the authors. Across this sample there are some 930,000 distinct CDR3 sequences, with 25% to 35% seen only once. The ten largest clones take up roughly 10% of the sample.

Separately, the same data were catalogued under a study of T cells of mothers and their children. As that second study puts it: Donors were nine systemically healthy Caucasian individuals: three mothers and their six children. cDNA synthesis consumed the entire amount of extracted RNA, loaded at around 1.4 ug RNA in each 15 ul reaction. Sample barcodes and 2-4 random nucleotides were added via the M1S primer in the second PCR. More than 9 million TCR beta CDR3 reads were obtained from each mother, and about 3 million reads were obtained from each child. Thymic selection shapes the output of TCR recombination in a similar way in related and unrelated pairs, and inherited differences have a minor effect. Related mother-child pairs always showed normalized repertoire overlap that was slightly higher than in unrelated mother-child pairs, though the difference was never significant. With a sensitivity of roughly 93 clones per million clonotypes, no persistent microchimeric T cell clones were detected. In the study, deep NGS was used to compare the TCR beta repertoires of mothers and children, and features distinguishing related mother-child pairs from unrelated individuals were sought. On average, the children were about 10 +/- 4 years old, while the mothers were about 40 +/- 4 years old. Libraries were sequenced on Illumina HiSeq 2000 with 100+100 nt paired-end reads after adapter ligation with NEBNext reagents. To avoid cross-contamination, the mother libraries and the child libraries were prepared a month apart and sequenced in separate runs. Between roughly 500,000 and 2,300,000 distinct TCR beta clonotypes were identified per donor. Naive TCR beta clonotypes were estimated from low-frequency clonotypes matched to each donor's FACS-determined naive share, without sorting.

The sequenced sample was blood. In this chain, TRBV28 is recombined with TRBJ2-4; the D gene is possibly TRBD2, with 6 bases matching. The TCR was taken from a woman aged 40 to 50 in good health. For the CDR3, the sequence is CASSLEGLAKNIQYF. The bases read TGTGCCAGCAGCTTGGAGGGGCTAGCCAAAAACATTCAGTACTTC. Reference TRBV28 and TRBJ2-4 proteins supply the regions before and after the CDR3; the full variable domain is: DVKVTQSSRYLVKRTGEKVFLECVQDMDHENMFWYRQDPGLGLRLIYFSYDVKMKEKGDIPEGYSVSREKKERFSLILESASTNQTSMYLCASSLEGLAKNIQYFGAGTRLSVL.